This entry concerns a single T cell receptor (beta chain). Its antigen is not identified. The sample is drawn from a study of cytomegalovirus exposure and HLA in healthy donors. Whole-study results and caveats: Later on, a genetic analysis was performed. It linked a missense variant in DCLRE1C with V- and J-gene trimming of TCR beta. A later analysis linked 15,000 to 20,000 TCR beta sequences to HLA alleles at 0.05 false discovery rate.

The CDR3 covers 14 residues. From germline, CDR1 is SGHRS and CDR2 YFSETQ. The V and J ends lost 4 bases and 5 bases respectively, with 15 bases between them. Both 60 Vbeta primers and 13 Jbeta primers went into the PCR. Profiling relied on immunoSEQ multiplex PCR, and the TCRdb table lists in-frame clones only, not all of them. The sample lists roughly 79,000 clones, approximately 74% occurring once. V is TRBV5-1 and J is TRBJ2-5; perhaps TRBD1 as D (6 bases). This TCR came from a woman aged 50 to 60 in good health and CMV-seropositive. Sequencing used PBMCs. This CDR3 is CASSPGQLRETQYF. CDR3 DNA: TGCGCCAGCAGCCCCGGACAGCTGAGGGAGACCCAGTACTTC.